This T cell receptor (beta chain) comes out of a study of T-cell memory formation after mild COVID-19. Study-level results: Among contracting clones, CD4+ were mainly CM/EM and CD8+ enriched in EMRA. Clones that contracted from day 15 to 85 were balanced CD4/CD8, while later expanders leaned CD4+. That cross-reactive memory joined was suggested by some responding clones appearing in pre-infection memory.

CDR1 and CDR2 from the germline V gene are MNHNS and SASEGT. The V end lost 1 base, the J end lost 1 base, and 7 bases lay between the germline ends. The CDR3 is 14 amino acids. TCRdb ran MiXCR on the 5' RACE reads and lists one entry per CDR3 protein. The table has under 650,000 distinct CDR3 sequences, about 20% seen once. This clonotype was counted only a few times. Antigen specificity is unknown. This sequence joins TRBV6-1 and TRBJ1-1; D is undetermined. The origin of this receptor is an adult woman who had mild COVID-19 (a few samples of this study predate the infection). Cell type and time point are not known. Sequencing used PBMCs or a T cell subset sorted from them (not recorded which). The CDR3 protein is CASSEGSANTEAFF. The CDR3 nucleotides read TGTGCCAGCAGTGAAGGGTCTGCGAACACTGAAGCTTTCTTT.